The clone carrying this T cell receptor (beta chain) occurred a few times. No antigen is known for it. The data derive from a study of T-cell reconstitution after alpha-beta-depleted transplantation in children. The length of the CDR3 is 18 residues. With 4 bases clipped from V and 3 bases from J, the junction kept 17 bases outside the gene matches. CDR1 is SGHAT, CDR2 FQDESV, per germline (reference sequence). Using unique molecular identifiers, the investigators prepared the TCRbeta library. TCRdb used MiXCR to reprocess the PCR reads, holding one entry per CDR3 protein. The profile covers 80,000 or so distinct CDR3 sequences, with 13% to 15% appearing a single time and 25% to 35% taken by the ten largest. Points from the study as a whole: Several hundred expanded graft clones reportedly supplied alpha-beta T cells about two months after transplant. Diversity of TCRbeta at day 60 was high in some patients, arising from surviving recipient T cells and thymic progenitors. Among T cells one year after transplant, newly produced cells accounted for most counts and diversity.

The starting material was PBMCs, mostly from graft donor cells, obtained 180 days after TCRalphabeta/CD19-depleted stem cell transplant. This sequence joins TRBV11-1 and TRBJ2-7, with 8 bases identical to TRBD2. This receptor was obtained from a male patient aged 2 to 9 who had a stem cell transplant for acute lymphoblastic leukemia, so the T cells may come from the graft donor. The CDR3: CASSSSGTSDLLIYEQYF. The CDR3 DNA sequence: TGTGCCAGCAGCTCGTCCGGGACTAGTGACTTACTTATCTACGAGCAGTACTTC. Full variable domain (outside the CDR3, taken from reference TRBV11-1 and TRBJ2-7): EAEVAQSPRYKITEKSQAVAFWCDPISGHATLYWYRQILGQGPELLVQFQDESVVDDSQLPKDRFSAERLKGVDSTLKIQPAELGDSAMYLCASSSSGTSDLLIYEQYFGPGTRLTVT.